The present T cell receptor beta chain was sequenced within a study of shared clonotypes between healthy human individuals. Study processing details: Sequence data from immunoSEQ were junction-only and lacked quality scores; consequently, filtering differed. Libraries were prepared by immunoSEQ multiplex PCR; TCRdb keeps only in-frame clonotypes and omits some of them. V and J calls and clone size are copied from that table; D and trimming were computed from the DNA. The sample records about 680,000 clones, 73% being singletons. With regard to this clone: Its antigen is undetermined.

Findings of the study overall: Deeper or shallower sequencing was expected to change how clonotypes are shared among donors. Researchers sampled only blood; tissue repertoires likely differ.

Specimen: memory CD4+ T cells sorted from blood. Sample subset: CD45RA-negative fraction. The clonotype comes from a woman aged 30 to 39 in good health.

The CDR3 sequence is CAWGQVNRGDPSVWNTEAFF. The CDR3 bases are TGTGCCTGGGGCCAGGTAAACAGAGGAGACCCCTCCGTCTGGAACACTGAAGCTTTCTTT. This chain links TRBV30 with TRBJ1-1; D uncertain. Germline values: CDR1 GTSNPN, CDR2 SVGIG (reference sequence). V shed 5 bases and J shed 1 base, with 32 bases lying between them. This CDR3 has 20 residues.